This TCR beta chain originates from a study of patients and donors after allogeneic stem cell transplantation. TCRdb used MiXCR to reprocess the RT-PCR reads, holding one entry per CDR3 protein. The sample has approximately 410,000 distinct CDR3 sequences, about a sixth seen once; the top ten hold less than 8%. The ends were cut back, 2 bases at V and 3 bases at J, with 1 base in the middle. CDR1 and CDR2 (germline): GTSNPN, SVGIG (reference sequence). The CDR3 runs 10 residues. This chain links TRBV30 with TRBJ1-2; D remains unclear. The sequence derives from a human donor who was either an allogeneic HSCT recipient or a stem cell or donor lymphocyte infusion donor (not recorded which). It is not recorded whose cells these are; they may come from a transplant donor. Sequencing was carried out using blood, either unsorted or a sorted T cell fraction (not recorded which). CDR3 loop: CAWSHYGYTF. The CDR3 DNA reads as TGTGCCTGGAGTCACTATGGCTACACCTTC.